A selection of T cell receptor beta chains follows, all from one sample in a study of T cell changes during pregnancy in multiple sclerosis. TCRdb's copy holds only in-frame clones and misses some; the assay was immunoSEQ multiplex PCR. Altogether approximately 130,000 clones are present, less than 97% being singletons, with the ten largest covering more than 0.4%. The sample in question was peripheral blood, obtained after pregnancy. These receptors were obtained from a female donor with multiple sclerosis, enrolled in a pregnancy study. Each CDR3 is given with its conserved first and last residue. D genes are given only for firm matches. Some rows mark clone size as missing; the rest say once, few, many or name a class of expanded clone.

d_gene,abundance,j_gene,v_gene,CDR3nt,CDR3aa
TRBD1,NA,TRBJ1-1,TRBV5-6,TGTGCCAGCAGCCGACAGGGGGCCACTGAAGCTTTCTTT,CASSRQGATEAFF
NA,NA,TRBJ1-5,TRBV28,TGTGCCAGCAGTTTGGGGGGGCAGGGGAGGAGCAATCAGCCCCAGCATTTT,CASSLGGQGRSNQPQHF
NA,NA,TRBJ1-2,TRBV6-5,TGTGCCAGCAGTCGACAGTCCCCCGCCCATGGCTACACCTTC,CASSRQSPAHGYTF
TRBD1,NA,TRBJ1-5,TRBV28,TGTGCCAGCAGCCACAGAAGACAGGGGAACGGCGGCAATCAGCCCCAGCATTTT,CASSHRRQGNGGNQPQHF
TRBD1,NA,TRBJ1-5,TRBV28,TGTGCCAGCAGTGAGTACCGGGACAGGGCTAATCAGCCCCAGCATTTT,CASSEYRDRANQPQHF
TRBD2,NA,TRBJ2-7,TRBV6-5,TGTGCCAGCAACCAGCGGGGCAGCTCCTACGAGCAGTACTTC,CASNQRGSSYEQYF
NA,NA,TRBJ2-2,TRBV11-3,TGTGCCAGCAGCCCTTACACAGGACAGCCGAACACCGGGGAGCTGTTTTTT,CASSPYTGQPNTGELFF
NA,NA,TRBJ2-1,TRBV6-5,TGTGCCAGCAGTTACAATGTCCCAGGCAATGAGCAGTTCTTC,CASSYNVPGNEQFF
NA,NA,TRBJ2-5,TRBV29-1,TGCAGTGGCAGGGAAGGAGAGACCCAGTACTTC,CSGREGETQYF
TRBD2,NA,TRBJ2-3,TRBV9,TGTGCCAGCGCTAAGATGGGGACTAGCGGGGCGGATACGCAGTATTTT,CASAKMGTSGADTQYF
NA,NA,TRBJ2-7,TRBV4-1,TGCGCCAGCAGCCAAGAAGGTGGGAGAGGCCCCTTC,CASSQEGGRGPF
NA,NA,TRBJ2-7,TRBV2,TGTGCCAGCAGTGGGGACGGGGGACGGCGTGGCGCCCACGAGCAGTACTTC,CASSGDGGRRGAHEQYF
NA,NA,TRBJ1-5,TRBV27,TGTGCCAGCAGTTCCCAGGGTTGGGGACTACAGCCCCAGCATTTT,CASSSQGWGLQPQHF
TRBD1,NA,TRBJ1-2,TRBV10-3,TGTGCCATCAGCCCGGGGACAGGGGGTGGCTACACCTTC,CAISPGTGGGYTF
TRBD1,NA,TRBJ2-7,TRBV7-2,TGTGCCAGCAGTGTAGACAGGGGACCACCCTACGAGCAGTACTTC,CASSVDRGPPYEQYF
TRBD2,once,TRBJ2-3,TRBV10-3,TGTGCCATCAGTGAGACGGCGGGGACTAGGAACACAGATACGCAGTATTTT,CAISETAGTRNTDTQYF
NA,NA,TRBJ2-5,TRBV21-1,TGTGCCAGCAGCAAAGGAGAGGTGTCAGGGGCTTGGGAGACCCAGTACTTC,CASSKGEVSGAWETQYF
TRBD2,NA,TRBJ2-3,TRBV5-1,TGCGCCAGCAGCTCCGGACTAGCGGGCCGCACAGATACGCAGTATTTT,CASSSGLAGRTDTQYF
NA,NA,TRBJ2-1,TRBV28,TGTGCCAGCAGTTTGACTAGACACCTCTACATAGAGCAGTTCTTC,CASSLTRHLYIEQFF
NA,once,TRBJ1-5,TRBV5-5,TGTGCCAGCAGCCAACTGGTCAGGGCACCTTATAGCAATCAGCCCCAGCATTTT,CASSQLVRAPYSNQPQHF
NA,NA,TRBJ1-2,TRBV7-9,TGTGCCAGCAGCTCCGGATTCGGGGGGGTGGGCGGCTACACCTTC,CASSSGFGGVGGYTF
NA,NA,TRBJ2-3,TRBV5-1,TGCGCCAGCAGCCCACAGCCAATTAGCACAGATACGCAGTATTTT,CASSPQPISTDTQYF
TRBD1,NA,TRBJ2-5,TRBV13,TGTGCCAGCAGCTTGGACAGGGGAGAGACCCAGTACTTC,CASSLDRGETQYF
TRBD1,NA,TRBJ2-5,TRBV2,TGTGCCAGCAGTAAAGGACAGGGGGCGCGAGAGACCCAGTACTTC,CASSKGQGARETQYF
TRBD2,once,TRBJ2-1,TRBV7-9,TGTGCCACCTCGGGTCTAGCGGGACACAATGAGCAGTTCTTC,CATSGLAGHNEQFF
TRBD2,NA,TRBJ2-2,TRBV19,TGTGCCAGTAGCCCAGCGGGGGACACCGGGGAGCTGTTTTTT,CASSPAGDTGELFF
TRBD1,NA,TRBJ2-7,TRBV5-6,TGTGCCAGCAGCTTCCGGGACAGCAGATCCTACGAGCAGTACTTC,CASSFRDSRSYEQYF
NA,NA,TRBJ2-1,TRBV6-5,TGTGCCAGCAGTTACTCGATAGGGGACAATGAGCAGTTCTTC,CASSYSIGDNEQFF
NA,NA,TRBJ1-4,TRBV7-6,TGTGCCAGCAGCTTAGTACAGGATGAAAAACTGTTTTTT,CASSLVQDEKLFF
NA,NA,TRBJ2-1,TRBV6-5,TGTGCCAGCAGTTACCAGGGACTTCTTAATGAGCAGTTCTTC,CASSYQGLLNEQFF
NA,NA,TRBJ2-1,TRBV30,TGTGCCTGGGTATGGGGGGGCCACACCTACAATGAGCAGTTCTTC,CAWVWGGHTYNEQFF
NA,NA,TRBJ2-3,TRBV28,TGTGCCAGCAGCCCCGGACTTCGCACAGATACGCAGTATTTT,CASSPGLRTDTQYF
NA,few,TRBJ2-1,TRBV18,TGTGCCAGCTCACCACCTGGGGGGGCGGCAGTAAATGAGCAGTTCTTC,CASSPPGGAAVNEQFF
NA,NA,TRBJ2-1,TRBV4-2,TGTGCCAGCAGCCACTCTGAGAACAGCGGTGAGCAGTTCTTC,CASSHSENSGEQFF
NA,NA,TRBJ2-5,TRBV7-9,TGTGCCAGCAGCCTTAGCGGACCCCCCCAAGAGACCCAGTACTTC,CASSLSGPPQETQYF
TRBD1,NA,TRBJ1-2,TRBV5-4,TGTGCCAGCAGCTCGACAGGGGTAGGTGGCTATGGCTACACCTTC,CASSSTGVGGYGYTF
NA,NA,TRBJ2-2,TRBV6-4,TGTGCCAGCAACCGGAGGGGAGACACCGGGGAGCTGTTTTTT,CASNRRGDTGELFF
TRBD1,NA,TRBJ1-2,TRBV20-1,TGCAGTGGGGACAGGGAGGAGGGCTACACCTTC,CSGDREEGYTF
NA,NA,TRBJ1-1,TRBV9,TGTGCCAGCAGCGTAGCTGCGGCCCTGGTGAACACTGAAGCTTTCTTT,CASSVAAALVNTEAFF
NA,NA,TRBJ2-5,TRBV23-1,TGCGCCAGCAGTCAATCGTTAAACCCAGGGGAGGGAAAGACCCAGTACTTC,CASSQSLNPGEGKTQYF
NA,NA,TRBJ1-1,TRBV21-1,TGTGCCAGCAGCAAAAGCTGGGGAGGGGCCAGAACTGAAGCTTTCTTT,CASSKSWGGARTEAFF
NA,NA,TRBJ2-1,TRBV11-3,TGTGCCAGCAGCCGGGACTCCAATGAGCAGTTCTTC,CASSRDSNEQFF
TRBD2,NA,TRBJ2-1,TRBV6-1,TGTGCCAGCAGTGATATGGGACTAGCGGACAATGAGCAGTTCTTC,CASSDMGLADNEQFF
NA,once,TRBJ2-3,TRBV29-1,TGCAGCGTGGGGCTCAGGGGAGTAGATACGCAGTATTTT,CSVGLRGVDTQYF
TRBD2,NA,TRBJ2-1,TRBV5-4,TGTGCCAGCAGCTCGGGGGGCTACAATGAGCAGTTCTTC,CASSSGGYNEQFF
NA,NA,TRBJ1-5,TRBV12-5,TGTGCTAGTGGTTGGAGGGGTTGGGGACGGGTCAATCAGCCCCAGCATTTT,CASGWRGWGRVNQPQHF
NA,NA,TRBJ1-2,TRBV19,TGTGCCAGTAGTACGACCAGGACTTTCTATGGCTACACCTTC,CASSTTRTFYGYTF
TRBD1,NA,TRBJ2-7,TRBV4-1,TGCGCCAGCAGCCAAGACAGGGGGACCTACGAGCAGTACTTC,CASSQDRGTYEQYF
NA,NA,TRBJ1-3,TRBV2,TGTGCCAGCAGTACGAGGGTTGGAAACACCATATATTTT,CASSTRVGNTIYF
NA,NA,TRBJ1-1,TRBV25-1,TGTGCCAGCAGTGTAGGCCAGGGTGGCACTGAAGCTTTCTTT,CASSVGQGGTEAFF
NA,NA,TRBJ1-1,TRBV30,TGTGCCTGGAGTGTAGGGGTACCGAACACTGAAGCTTTCTTT,CAWSVGVPNTEAFF
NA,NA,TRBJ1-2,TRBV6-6,TGTGCCAGCAGTTCTGCGCCGGACAGTAACTATGGCTACACCTTC,CASSSAPDSNYGYTF
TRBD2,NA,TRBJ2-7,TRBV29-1,TGCAGCGTTGAAGATCGTCGGGGGGGCGAGCAGTACTTC,CSVEDRRGGEQYF
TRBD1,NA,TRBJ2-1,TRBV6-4,TGTGCCAGCAGTGACTCGACAGGGCCCAATGAGCAGTTCTTC,CASSDSTGPNEQFF
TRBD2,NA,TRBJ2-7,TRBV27,TGTGCCAGCAGTTTATCTAGCGGGAGGGCCTACGAGCAGTACTTC,CASSLSSGRAYEQYF
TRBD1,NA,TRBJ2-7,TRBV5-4,TGTGCCAGCTGGGACAGGAGATCCTACGAGCAGTACTTC,CASWDRRSYEQYF
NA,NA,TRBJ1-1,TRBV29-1,TGCAGCGTTGGTGGGGGTTTGGGGGCCCCTGAAGCTTTCTTT,CSVGGGLGAPEAFF
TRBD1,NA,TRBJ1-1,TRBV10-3,TGTGCCATCACCCAGGACAGGGATGACACTGAAGCTTTCTTT,CAITQDRDDTEAFF
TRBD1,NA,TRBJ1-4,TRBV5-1,TGCGCCAGCAGCTTGGAAGGGACAGGGTTTGAAAAACTGTTTTTT,CASSLEGTGFEKLFF